This T cell receptor (beta chain) was sequenced in a study of blood T cell repertoires in COVID-19. Whole-study context: PBMCs, B-cell-depleted T cells, or T cells provided the cDNA or gDNA that made up the material.

Sequencing used immunoSEQ multiplex PCR; TCRdb keeps in-frame clones, though not all of them. The sample comprises 140,000 to 150,000 clones, 65% to 85% of which are singletons, and 5% rests with the top ten. This clone was counted between two and nine times. The CDR3 has 16 residues. In germline, CDR1 is SGHDN, CDR2 FVKESK. The V and J ends lost 0 bases and 7 bases respectively, with 18 bases between them. Sequencing input: peripheral blood. The chain is built from TRBV14 and TRBJ1-2; maybe TRBD1 (6 bases). The receptor was derived from a woman aged 45-59 years with acute or convalescent COVID-19. The CDR3 sequence: CASSQEWQGFGFGYTF. The CDR3 DNA sequence: TGTGCCAGCAGCCAAGAGTGGCAGGGGTTTGGATTTGGCTACACCTTC.